The clone carrying this T cell receptor (beta chain) was detected ten times or more. Its specificity is not known. The source of the sample is a study of Graves' ophthalmopathy and Graves' hyperthyroidism. Regarding the study as a whole: Blood samples also showed most expanded thyroid clonotypes exceeding 0.001 frequency.

Researchers classed hyperthyroidism as stable given no ophthalmopathy within 18 months of follow-up. Germline CDR1 ENHRY, CDR2 SYGVKD. V was cut by 6 bases and J by 4 bases, with 13 bases left in between. The CDR3 covers 13 residues. Amplification targeted the TCR beta CDR3 regions, with RNA transcripts as the source material. The authors performed first-round RT-PCR with HTBI primers and then a second-round multiplex PCR. From the multiplex PCR reads, TCRdb called clonotypes with MiXCR, one entry per CDR3 protein. Of more than 300,000 distinct CDR3 sequences in the sample, about 17% were seen once. This sequence joins TRBV10-3 and TRBJ2-7; D is unresolved. Sequenced material: peripheral blood. The receptor's source is an adult woman with stable Graves' hyperthyroidism. In DNA form, the CDR3 reads TGTGCCATCAGACCTGACGGAAGATACGAGCAGTACTTC. Protein sequence: CAIRPDGRYEQYF.